A selection of T cell receptor beta chains follows, all from one sample in a study of shared clonotypes between healthy human individuals. The data were produced by immunoSEQ multiplex PCR, yet TCRdb's version contains in-frame clones alone and is incomplete. The data hold 450,000 to 500,000 clones, with 81% observed a single time. Material: PBMCs. The receptors shown here come from a middle-aged woman in good health. Some clones in this sample may be carry-over from other donors' samples. CDR3s include the opening cysteine and the closing phenylalanine or tryptophan. A D gene is named only where the DNA matches it firmly. Clone size is shown for a subset of rows, as once, few, many or a class of expanded clone.

NA	TRBV7-7	NA	TRBJ2-5	TGTGCCAGCAGCTTCTCCAGGCAAGAGACCCAGTACTTC	CASSFSRQETQYF
NA	TRBV5-5	NA	TRBJ1-2	TGTGCCAGCACTGCCCAAGGATCGTGGGGCTACACCTTC	CASTAQGSWGYTF
NA	TRBV11-2	NA	TRBJ1-4	TGTGCCAGCAGCAATGTGAGGAGGTTGGGTGAAAAACTGTTTTTT	CASSNVRRLGEKLFF
NA	TRBV29-1	NA	TRBJ2-1	TGCAGCGTTGAGGGACTGGTTTTTGTGGGCAATGAGCAGTTCTTC	CSVEGLVFVGNEQFF
few	TRBV25-1	TRBD2	TRBJ2-1	TGTGCCAGCAGTGGTAGCGGGAATGACAATGAGCAGTTCTTC	CASSGSGNDNEQFF
NA	TRBV5-4	TRBD2	TRBJ2-5	TGTGCCAGCAGCTTTCGACTAGCGGAGACCCAGTACTTC	CASSFRLAETQYF
NA	TRBV19	TRBD1	TRBJ1-5	TGTGCCAGTAAAACCGGACAGGGGGTTGTTCAGCCCCAGCATTTT	CASKTGQGVVQPQHF
once	TRBV5-1	NA	TRBJ2-1	TGCGCCAGCAGACCCGACGGGTACAATGAGCAGTTCTTC	CASRPDGYNEQFF
NA	TRBV30	NA	TRBJ1-1	TGTGCCTGGGACCCGGGCAGGGACACTGAAGCTTTCTTT	CAWDPGRDTEAFF
NA	TRBV2	NA	TRBJ2-7	TGTGCCAGCAGTAGGCTAGAAAGCAACGAGCAGTACTTC	CASSRLESNEQYF
few	TRBV7-6	NA	TRBJ2-2	TGTGCCAGCAGCTTACTAGATCTGGGCACCGGGGAGCTGTTTTTT	CASSLLDLGTGELFF
NA	TRBV7-8	TRBD1	TRBJ1-1	TGTGCCAGCAGCTTAGGTCGACAGGGTTTGTCGGCTGAAGCTTTCTTT	CASSLGRQGLSAEAFF
NA	TRBV9	NA	TRBJ2-2	TGTGCCAGCAGCAAGCGGTTGGGGCAGAACACCGGGGAGCTGTTTTTT	CASSKRLGQNTGELFF
NA	TRBV27	NA	TRBJ2-5	TGTGCCAGCAGTACCTCTTTTGGCGGGACTGCGCAAGAGACCCAGTACTTC	CASSTSFGGTAQETQYF
NA	TRBV15	NA	TRBJ1-4	TGTGCCACCAGCAGAGGTGTCGTTGAAAAACTGTTTTTT	CATSRGVVEKLFF
NA	TRBV5-8	TRBD1	TRBJ2-5	TGTGCCAGCAGCGCACTCCGGGACAGGGGGGAAGAGACCCAGTACTTC	CASSALRDRGEETQYF
NA	TRBV5-1	NA	TRBJ1-2	TGCGCCAGCAGCTTGTACGGAGATGGCTACACCTTC	CASSLYGDGYTF
NA	TRBV6-5	TRBD1	TRBJ1-1	TGTGCCAGCAGTTACCCCCGGACAGGGGAAGCTTTCTTT	CASSYPRTGEAFF
NA	TRBV18	NA	TRBJ2-5	TGTGCCAGCTCACCGGGGAGCCAAGAGACCCAGTACTTC	CASSPGSQETQYF
few	TRBV28	TRBD1	TRBJ2-2	TGTGCCAGCAACCGCGCAGGGGGCAAGAACACCGGGGAGCTGTTTTTT	CASNRAGGKNTGELFF
NA	TRBV27	NA	TRBJ2-7	TGTGCCAGTCTTCCTCTCGAGCAGTACTTC	CASLPLEQYF
NA	TRBV27	TRBD1	TRBJ2-7	TGTGCCAGCAGTCCGCGGACAGGGGGCGGCTACGAGCAGTACTTC	CASSPRTGGGYEQYF
many	TRBV19	TRBD2	TRBJ2-2	TGTGCCAGTAGTGAAGGCCAGACTAGCGGCGGGGAGCTGTTTTTT	CASSEGQTSGGELFF
NA	TRBV15	NA	TRBJ2-2	TGTGCCACCAGCAGGGGATGGCAGAACACCGGGGAGCTGTTTTTT	CATSRGWQNTGELFF
once	TRBV5-8	TRBD1	TRBJ2-7	TGTGCCAGCAGCCCGGGGACAGGGACCTACGAGCAGTACTTC	CASSPGTGTYEQYF
few	TRBV6-5	NA	TRBJ1-2	TGTGCCACCTCGACAGGACAAAACTATGGCTACACCTTC	CATSTGQNYGYTF
NA	TRBV29-1	TRBD2	TRBJ2-1	TGCAGCGGTAGGGGACTAGGGTTTTACAATGAGCAGTTCTTC	CSGRGLGFYNEQFF
NA	TRBV2	NA	TRBJ2-5	TGTGCCAGCCTAAAAGCCCTAGCGCTGTGGGAGACCCAGTACTTC	CASLKALALWETQYF
few	TRBV11-1	NA	TRBJ2-1	TGTGCCAGCAGCTTAGGGCCGCCTAGTCTCCACAATGAGCAGTTCTTC	CASSLGPPSLHNEQFF
NA	TRBV5-6	NA	TRBJ2-7	TGTGCCAGCAGCTTAAGGGGTTCCTACGAGCAGTACTTC	CASSLRGSYEQYF
NA	TRBV28	TRBD2	TRBJ2-2	TGTGCCAGCAGTTTAGCTAGCGGAGCAAACACCGGGGAGCTGTTTTTT	CASSLASGANTGELFF
NA	TRBV15	NA	TRBJ2-7	TGTGCCACCAGCAGAGATCGAAGGTACGAGCAGTACTTC	CATSRDRRYEQYF
NA	TRBV7-9	NA	TRBJ2-1	TGTGCCAGCAGCTTAGGTGGCGGGAATATGAAGGAGCAGTTCTTC	CASSLGGGNMKEQFF
few	TRBV6-5	NA	TRBJ1-5	TGTGCCAGCAGTTACTCTCCAGGCCAGCCCCAGCATTTT	CASSYSPGQPQHF
NA	TRBV7-2	NA	TRBJ2-7	TGTGCCAGCAGCTTAGTCCCGTCCTACGAGCAGTACTTC	CASSLVPSYEQYF
NA	TRBV30	NA	TRBJ2-7	TGTGCCTGGAGTCCACAGGGATACTACTACGAGCAGTACTTC	CAWSPQGYYYEQYF
NA	TRBV7-2	NA	TRBJ2-1	TGTGCCAGCAGTCAAAGCCGGGCCCTTAATGAGCAGTTCTTC	CASSQSRALNEQFF
NA	TRBV4-3	NA	TRBJ2-1	TGCGCCAGCAGCCAAGGGGGGCTCGGGGCGAAGCAGTTCTTC	CASSQGGLGAKQFF
NA	TRBV9	NA	TRBJ2-5	TGTGCCAGCAGCGTATCAGGTGGGGAGACCCAGTACTTC	CASSVSGGETQYF
NA	TRBV6-5	NA	TRBJ1-5	TGTGCCAGCAGTTACTCGTCAGGGGTAAATCAGCCCCAGCATTTT	CASSYSSGVNQPQHF
NA	TRBV2	TRBD1	TRBJ1-2	TGTGCCAGCAGAGTGACAGGGTACTATGGCTACACCTTC	CASRVTGYYGYTF
NA	TRBV25-1	NA	TRBJ2-5	TGTGCCAGCAGTGTTGCTCAATACCAAGAGACCCAGTACTTC	CASSVAQYQETQYF
once	TRBV7-3	TRBD1	TRBJ2-3	TGTGCCAGCAGCTCGAACAGGGGCCCCCCCACAGATACGCAGTATTTT	CASSSNRGPPTDTQYF
NA	TRBV4-1	NA	TRBJ1-5	TGCGCCAGCAGCCAAGATGGGAGAAGCAATCAGCCCCAGCATTTT	CASSQDGRSNQPQHF
NA	TRBV2	TRBD2	TRBJ2-4	TGTGCCAGCAGTGAATCCGGGACTAGTATTCAGTACTTC	CASSESGTSIQYF
NA	TRBV25-1	NA	TRBJ2-2	TGTGCCAGCAGTTGGAGTCTGTCCGGGGAGCTGTTTTTT	CASSWSLSGELFF
once	TRBV19	NA	TRBJ2-1	TGTGCCAGTACTCCTCGTGGGAGCCACAATGAGCAGTTCTTC	CASTPRGSHNEQFF
NA	TRBV5-1	NA	TRBJ2-2	TGCGCCAGCAGCAGAGGGGAAACCGGGGAGCTGTTTTTT	CASSRGETGELFF
NA	TRBV21-1	NA	TRBJ2-2	TGTGCCAGCAGCCTCCAAATCTGGACAGGGGACACCGGGGAGCTGTTTTTT	CASSLQIWTGDTGELFF
many	TRBV27	TRBD1	TRBJ2-7	TGTGCCAGCAGTCTGTGGGACAGAACCTACGAGCAGTACTTC	CASSLWDRTYEQYF
NA	TRBV18	NA	TRBJ2-2	TGTGCCAGCTCACCATTGGTACAAACCGGGGAGCTGTTTTTT	CASSPLVQTGELFF
NA	TRBV28	TRBD1	TRBJ2-7	TGTGCCAGCACTTCGTCCGGGACAGGGCCCCCTGTTCGTGGGGAGCAGTACTTC	CASTSSGTGPPVRGEQYF
NA	TRBV4-2	TRBD1	TRBJ2-7	TGTGCCAGCAGCCACCGCAGGGGGCTAGGGCAGTACTTC	CASSHRRGLGQYF
NA	TRBV2	TRBD1	TRBJ1-3	TGTGCCAGCAGGGGACAGGGGCCTGGAAACACCATATATTTT	CASRGQGPGNTIYF
NA	TRBV11-3	TRBD1	TRBJ1-1	TGTGCCAGCAGCTTGACAGGGTCGAGGACTGAAGCTTTCTTT	CASSLTGSRTEAFF
NA	TRBV7-2	TRBD2	TRBJ2-2	TGTGCCAGCAGCACTCGGACTAGCGGGAGGGCCCCCGGGGAGCTGTTTTTT	CASSTRTSGRAPGELFF
NA	TRBV19	TRBD1	TRBJ1-2	TGTGCCAGTAGTTCACGCAGGGGGCGCGACTATGGCTACACCTTC	CASSSRRGRDYGYTF
NA	TRBV5-1	TRBD1	TRBJ2-3	TGCGCCAGCAGCTTGGCCGGGCCAGGGGGCGTTCCAGATACGCAGTATTTT	CASSLAGPGGVPDTQYF
NA	TRBV5-4	NA	TRBJ2-1	TGTGCCAGCAGCTTGGATGGCGGGATTGGTTCCTACAATGAGCAGTTCTTC	CASSLDGGIGSYNEQFF